Shown below are 2 T cell receptor beta chains from a single sample sequenced in a study of control samples from healthy donors and cancer patients. Using immunoSEQ multiplex PCR, the repertoire was profiled, and TCRdb retains in-frame clones only, with some absent. The sample has about 120,000 clones; 90% to 95% are singletons. What was sequenced was blood. These TCRs come from a woman between 18 and 29 years old in good health.

The chain combines TRBV3-1 (or the pseudogene TRBV3-2) with TRBJ2-3, with TRBD2 identical over 14 bases. The V gene's germline CDR1 is LGHDT and CDR2 YNNKEL (reference sequence). The CDR3 has 19 amino acids. J was trimmed by 3 bases and V by 1 base; bases with no gene match: 9. The CDR3 loop is CASSQAWPGTSGRTDTQYF. In DNA, the CDR3 is TGTGCCAGCAGCCAAGCCTGGCCCGGGACTAGCGGGAGAACAGATACGCAGTATTTT.

The V and J genes are TRBV10-2 and TRBJ2-7; no reliable D call. Germline V gene data show CDR1 as WSHSY and CDR2 as SAAADI. The CDR3 extends over 11 amino acids. With 8 bases removed from V and 0 bases from J, the gap between germline ends came to 5 bases. CDR3 sequence (DNA): TGCGCCAGCGGCAGCTCCTACGAGCAGTACTTC. This gives the protein CASGSSYEQYF.